What follows is one T cell receptor beta chain and its context. Its binding antigen is unknown. Base qualities are not provided; no much larger clone lies one nucleotide away. These data belong to a study of blood T cell repertoires in COVID-19 (TCRdb year 2020). Describing the broader study: Samples from collaborators originated in the United States, Italy and Spain and spanned both the acute and convalescent phases of COVID-19. The prospective study material was composed of cDNA or gDNA derived from T cells, B-cell-depleted T cells, or PBMCs. Where available, HLA class I and class II types were taken from metadata supplied by the sample provider and were not determined by assay-based typing. The sample metadata nearly always contained a de-identified subject ID, COVID-19 status, age in years and sex. Deeply sampled blood TCRbeta repertoires from subjects exposed to, actively infected with, or recovered from COVID-19 were included in the dataset. The samples were drawn from the first 160 participants of the ongoing ImmuneRACE study and from more than 1,000 subjects provided by 6 global collaborators. The repertoires were released in a freely available public database meant as a resource for research on the immune response to SARS-CoV-2. Here is what the overall study found, with its caveats: The quantity of clinical and demographic metadata differed by source and by participant and was supplied without curation.

The CDR1 and CDR2 encoded by the germline V gene are MRHNA and SNTAGT. Relative to germline, V is missing 6 bases and J is missing 0 bases, with 10 bases of the junction outside any gene match. From cysteine to phenylalanine, the CDR3 is 17 amino acids long. Only the CDR3 DNA is retained, 51 bases long and in frame from the first base. The immunoSEQ Assay, a bias-controlled multiplex PCR, was used to amplify TCRbeta CDR3 regions from genomic DNA. In the original analysis: The number of nucleated cells in each sample was estimated from the amplification of reference gene primers within the assay. To quantify the absolute abundance of each unique TCRbeta CDR3 rearrangement, sequence reads were collapsed and filtered. Productive Simpson clonality was computed per sample as the square root of Simpson's diversity index over productive rearrangements. This immuneACCESS table, as held by TCRdb, lists in-frame sequences with V and J called but not all clones. Of the missing ones, under half trace to an unresolved V gene in checked studies; the others have no known cause. Clone size and V and J calls were adopted from that table, with D and trimming inferred from the DNA. In this sample the table shows approximately 110,000 clones, approximately 86% of which occur a single time. 4% to 5% of the sample belongs to the ten largest clones.

Collaborating institutions collected whole blood in K2EDTA tubes following their own protocols. For TCRbeta analysis, collaborators shipped samples in one of three forms: frozen whole blood, isolated PBMCs, or DNA extracted from either of those sample types. Sample: peripheral blood. This receptor was obtained from a man aged 40-50 years with acute or convalescent COVID-19. The rearrangement joined TRBV6-4 to TRBJ1-5; TRBD1 matches 8 bases in the middle. For the CDR3, the sequence is CASRADRGPSSNQPQHF. The DNA sequence reads TGTGCCAGCAGGGCCGACAGGGGCCCTTCTAGCAATCAGCCCCAGCATTTT.